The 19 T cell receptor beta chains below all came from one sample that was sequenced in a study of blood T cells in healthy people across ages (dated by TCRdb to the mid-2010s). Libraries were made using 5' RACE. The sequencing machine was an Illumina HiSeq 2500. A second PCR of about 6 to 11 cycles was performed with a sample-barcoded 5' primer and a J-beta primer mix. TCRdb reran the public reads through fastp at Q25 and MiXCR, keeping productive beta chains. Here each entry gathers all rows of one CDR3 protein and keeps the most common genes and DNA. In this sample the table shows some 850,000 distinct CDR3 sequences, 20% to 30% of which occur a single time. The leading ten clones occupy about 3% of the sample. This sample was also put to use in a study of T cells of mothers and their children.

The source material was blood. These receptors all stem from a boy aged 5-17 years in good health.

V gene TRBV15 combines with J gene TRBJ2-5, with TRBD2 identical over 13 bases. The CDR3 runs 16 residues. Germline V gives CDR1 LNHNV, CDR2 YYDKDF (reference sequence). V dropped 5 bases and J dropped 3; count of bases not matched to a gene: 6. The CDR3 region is CATSVGTSGIEETQYF. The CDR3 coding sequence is TGTGCCACCAGCGTCGGGACTAGCGGGATAGAAGAGACCCAGTACTTC.

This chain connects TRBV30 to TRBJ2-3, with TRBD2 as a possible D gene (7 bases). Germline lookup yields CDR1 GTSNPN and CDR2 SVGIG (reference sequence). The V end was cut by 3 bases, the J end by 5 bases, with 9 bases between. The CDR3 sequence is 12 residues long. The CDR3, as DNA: TGTGCCTGGAGCGGGGGGCAAGATACGCAGTATTTT. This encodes CAWSGGQDTQYF.

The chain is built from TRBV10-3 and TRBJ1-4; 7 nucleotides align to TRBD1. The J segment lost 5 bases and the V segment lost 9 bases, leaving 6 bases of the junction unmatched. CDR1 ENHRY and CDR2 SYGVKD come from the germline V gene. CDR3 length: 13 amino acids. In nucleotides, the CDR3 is TGTGCCATTGGGACAGTTCAAAATGAAAAACTGTTTTTT. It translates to CAIGTVQNEKLFF.

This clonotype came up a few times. CDR3 in DNA: TGTGCCAGCAGTTTAGCCCCGGCCCAAAGCTCCTATAATTCACCCCTCCACTTT. Translated: CASSLAPAQSSYNSPLHF. The chain joins TRBV12-3 or TRBV12-4 to TRBJ1-6; no reliable D call. The CDR3 runs 18 residues. V lost 0 bases to trimming and J lost 0 bases, with 12 bases between them.

CDR3 sequence: CASSPGGGQGSSEYF. In nucleotides, the CDR3 is TGTGCCAGCAGCCCAGGGGGGGGACAGGGTTCATCGGAGTACTTC. The chain recombines TRBV7-2 with TRBJ2-7; TRBD1 matches 9 bases. Germline V lookup: CDR1 SGHTA, CDR2 FQGNSA. V was clipped by 5 bases and J by 11 bases; unmatched bases: 16. This CDR3 has 15 amino acids.

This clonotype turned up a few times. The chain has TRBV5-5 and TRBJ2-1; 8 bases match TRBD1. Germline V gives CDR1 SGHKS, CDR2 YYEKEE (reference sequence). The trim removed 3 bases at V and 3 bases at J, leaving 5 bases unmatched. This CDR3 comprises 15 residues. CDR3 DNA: TGTGCCAGCAGCTGGGTAGGACAGGGCTACAATGAGCAGTTCTTC. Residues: CASSWVGQGYNEQFF.

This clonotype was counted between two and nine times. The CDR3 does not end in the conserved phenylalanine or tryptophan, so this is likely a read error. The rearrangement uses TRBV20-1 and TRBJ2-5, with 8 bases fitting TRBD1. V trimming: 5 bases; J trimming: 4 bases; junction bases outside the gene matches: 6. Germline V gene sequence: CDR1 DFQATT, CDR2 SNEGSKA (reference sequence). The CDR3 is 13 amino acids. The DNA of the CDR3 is TGCAGTGCTTCAACCGGGACAGGAGAGACCCAGTACCTC. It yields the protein CSASTGTGETQYL.

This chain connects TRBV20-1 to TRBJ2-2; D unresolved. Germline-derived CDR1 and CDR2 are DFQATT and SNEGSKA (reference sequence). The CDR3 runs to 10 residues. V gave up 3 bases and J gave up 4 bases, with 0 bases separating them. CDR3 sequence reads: CSASTGELFF. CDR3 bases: TGCAGTGCTAGCACCGGGGAGCTGTTTTTT.

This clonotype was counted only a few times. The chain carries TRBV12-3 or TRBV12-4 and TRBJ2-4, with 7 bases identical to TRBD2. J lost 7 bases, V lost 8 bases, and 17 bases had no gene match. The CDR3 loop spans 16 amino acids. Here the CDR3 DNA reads TGTGCCAGCGGCCCCGCGGGGGTTGGGTTGAGGAACATTCAGTACTTC. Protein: CASGPAGVGLRNIQYF.

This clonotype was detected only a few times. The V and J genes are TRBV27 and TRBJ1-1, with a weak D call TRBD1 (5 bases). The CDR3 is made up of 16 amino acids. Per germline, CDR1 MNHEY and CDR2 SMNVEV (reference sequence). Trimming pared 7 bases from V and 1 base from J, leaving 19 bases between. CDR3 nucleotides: TGTGCCAGCAAAGACATTCTGCAGGGAAAGAACACTGAAGCTTTCTTT. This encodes CASKDILQGKNTEAFF.

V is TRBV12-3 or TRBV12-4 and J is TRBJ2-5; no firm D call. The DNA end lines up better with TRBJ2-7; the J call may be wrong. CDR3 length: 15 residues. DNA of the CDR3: TGTGCCAGCCCCACACGTGGGATGAGCTCCTACGAGCAGTACTTC. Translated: CASPTRGMSSYEQYF.

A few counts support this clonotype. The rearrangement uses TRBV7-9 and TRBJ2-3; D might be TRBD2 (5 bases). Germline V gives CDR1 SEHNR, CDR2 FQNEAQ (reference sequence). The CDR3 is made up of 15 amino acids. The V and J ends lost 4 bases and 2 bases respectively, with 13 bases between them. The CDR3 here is CASSSQLDFTDTQYF. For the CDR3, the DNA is TGTGCCAGCAGCTCACAACTGGACTTCACAGATACGCAGTATTTT.

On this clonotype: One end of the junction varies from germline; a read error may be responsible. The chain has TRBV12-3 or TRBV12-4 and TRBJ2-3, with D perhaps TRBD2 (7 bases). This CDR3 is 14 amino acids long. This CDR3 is CASSWTGGTATQYF. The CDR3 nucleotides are TGTGCCAGCAGTTGGACGGGGGGCACAGCTACGCAGTATTTT.

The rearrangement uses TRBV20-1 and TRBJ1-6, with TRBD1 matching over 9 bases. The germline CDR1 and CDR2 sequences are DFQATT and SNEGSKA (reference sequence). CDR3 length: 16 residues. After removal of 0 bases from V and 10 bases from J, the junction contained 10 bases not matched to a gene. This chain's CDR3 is CSARDPRGTGISPLHF. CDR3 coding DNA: TGCAGTGCTAGAGATCCCCGGGGGACAGGGATCTCACCCCTCCACTTT.

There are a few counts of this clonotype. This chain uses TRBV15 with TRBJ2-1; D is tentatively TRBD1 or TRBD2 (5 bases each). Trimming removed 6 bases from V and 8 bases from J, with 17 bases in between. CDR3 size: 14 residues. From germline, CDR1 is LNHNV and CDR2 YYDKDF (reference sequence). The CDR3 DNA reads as TGTGCCACCAGTCCGGGACCCCCTGGGGATGAGCAGTTCTTC. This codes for CATSPGPPGDEQFF. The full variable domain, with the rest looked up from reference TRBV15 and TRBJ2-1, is DAMVIQNPRYQVTQFGKPVTLSCSQTLNHNVMYWYQQKSSQAPKLLFHYYDKDFNNEADTPDNFQSRRPNTSFCFLDIRSPGLGDTAMYLCATSPGPPGDEQFFGPGTRLTVL.

CDR3 DNA: TGTGCCAGCAGCCCCCGGTTGGCAGACGCTACCTACGAGCAGTACTTC. Its protein is CASSPRLADATYEQYF. This chain links TRBV7-6 with TRBJ2-1; no definite D call. Near its end, the DNA agrees better with TRBJ2-7, so the J call may be wrong. Germline CDR1 reads SGHVS; CDR2 reads FNYEAQ. The CDR3 has 16 residues.

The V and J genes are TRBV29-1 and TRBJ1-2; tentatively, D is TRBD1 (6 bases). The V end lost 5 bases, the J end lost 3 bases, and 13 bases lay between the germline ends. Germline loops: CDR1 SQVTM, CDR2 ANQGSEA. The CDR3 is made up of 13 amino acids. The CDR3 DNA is TGCAGCGTTCTCCAGGGGAGCGACTATGGCTACACCTTC. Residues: CSVLQGSDYGYTF.

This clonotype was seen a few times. DNA for the CDR3: TGTGCCAGCAGTGACCCCGGGACAGGGTCCTACGAGCAGTACTTC. Amino acid sequence: CASSDPGTGSYEQYF. The chain links TRBV12-3 or TRBV12-4 to TRBJ2-7, with 9 bases lining up with TRBD1. V was pared by 5 bases and J by 1 base, with 6 bases of the junction left unmatched. The CDR3 is 15 amino acids.

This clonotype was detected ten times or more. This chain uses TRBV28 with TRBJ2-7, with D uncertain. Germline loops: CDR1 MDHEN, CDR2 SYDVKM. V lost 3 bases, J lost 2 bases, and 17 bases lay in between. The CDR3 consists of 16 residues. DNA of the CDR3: TGTGCCAGCAGTTTGAGCCGTACTCAACCCACCTACGAGCAGTACTTC. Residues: CASSLSRTQPTYEQYF.